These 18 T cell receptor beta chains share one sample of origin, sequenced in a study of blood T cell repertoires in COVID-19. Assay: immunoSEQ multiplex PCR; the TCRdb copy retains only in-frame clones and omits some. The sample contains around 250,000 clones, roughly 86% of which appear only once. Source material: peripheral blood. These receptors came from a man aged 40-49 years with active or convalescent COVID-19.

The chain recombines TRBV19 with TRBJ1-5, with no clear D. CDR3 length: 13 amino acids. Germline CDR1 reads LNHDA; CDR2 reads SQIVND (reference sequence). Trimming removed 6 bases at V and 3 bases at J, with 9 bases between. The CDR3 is CASRREVNQPQHF. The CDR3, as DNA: TGTGCCAGTAGACGGGAAGTCAATCAGCCCCAGCATTTT.

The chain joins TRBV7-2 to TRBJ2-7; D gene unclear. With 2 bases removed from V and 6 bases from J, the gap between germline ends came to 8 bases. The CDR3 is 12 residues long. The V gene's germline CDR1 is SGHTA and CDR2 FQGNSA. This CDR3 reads CASSLLRGEQYF. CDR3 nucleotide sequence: TGTGCCAGCAGCTTACTTAGAGGCGAGCAGTACTTC.

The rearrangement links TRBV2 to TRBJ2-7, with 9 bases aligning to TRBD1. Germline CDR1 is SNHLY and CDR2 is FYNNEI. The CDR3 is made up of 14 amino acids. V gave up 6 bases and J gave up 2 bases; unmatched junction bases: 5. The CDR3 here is CASRGQGAAYEQYF. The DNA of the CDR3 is TGTGCCAGCAGGGGACAGGGCGCAGCCTACGAGCAGTACTTC. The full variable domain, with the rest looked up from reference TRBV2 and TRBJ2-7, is EPEVTQTPSHQVTQMGQEVILRCVPISNHLYFYWYRQILGQKVEFLVSFYNNEISEKSEIFDDQFSVERPDGSNFTLKIRSTKLEDSAMYFCASRGQGAAYEQYFGPGTRLTVT.

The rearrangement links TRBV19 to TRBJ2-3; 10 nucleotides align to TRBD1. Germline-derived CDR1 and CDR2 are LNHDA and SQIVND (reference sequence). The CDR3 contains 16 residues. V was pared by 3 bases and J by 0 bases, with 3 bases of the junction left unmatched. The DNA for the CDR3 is TGTGCCAGTAGTATGGGGACAGGGGTTAGCACAGATACGCAGTATTTT. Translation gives CASSMGTGVSTDTQYF.

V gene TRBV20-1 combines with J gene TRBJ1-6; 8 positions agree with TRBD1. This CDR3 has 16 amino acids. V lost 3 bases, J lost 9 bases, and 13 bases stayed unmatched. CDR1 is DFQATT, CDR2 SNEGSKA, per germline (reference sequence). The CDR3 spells CSASDRGTSNSSPLHF. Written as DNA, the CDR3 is TGCAGTGCTAGTGACAGGGGAACAAGTAATAGTTCACCCCTCCACTTT.

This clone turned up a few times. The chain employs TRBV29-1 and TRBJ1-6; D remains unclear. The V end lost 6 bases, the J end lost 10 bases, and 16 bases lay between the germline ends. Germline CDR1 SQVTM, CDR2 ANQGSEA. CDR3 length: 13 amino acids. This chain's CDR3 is CSVQQSRGSPLHF. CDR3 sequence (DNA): TGCAGCGTCCAACAAAGTCGAGGATCACCCCTCCACTTT.

In DNA, the CDR3 is TGTGCCACCAGTGAGGGAGGCCAGCTGGGAGGCTACACCTTC. Protein sequence: CATSEGGQLGGYTF. The chain uses TRBV24-1 and TRBJ1-2; no clear D. The germline gives CDR1 KGHDR, CDR2 SFDVKD. V lost 4 bases, J lost 8 bases, and 16 bases lay in between. The CDR3 is 14 amino acids.

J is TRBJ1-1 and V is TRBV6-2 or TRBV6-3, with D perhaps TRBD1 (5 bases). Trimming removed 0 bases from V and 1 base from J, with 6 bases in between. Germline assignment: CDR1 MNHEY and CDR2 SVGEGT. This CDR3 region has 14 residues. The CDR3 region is CASSYSGENTEAFF. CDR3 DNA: TGTGCCAGCAGTTACTCAGGGGAGAACACTGAAGCTTTCTTT.

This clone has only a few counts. The CDR3 bases are TGTGCCAGTACCCTAGCCCGGGGGACCGGGGAGCTGTTTTTT. It yields the protein CASTLARGTGELFF. The chain carries TRBV19 and TRBJ2-2; perhaps TRBD2 as D (6 bases). This CDR3 has 14 residues. CDR1 and CDR2 (germline): LNHDA, SQIVND (reference sequence). V shed 7 bases and J shed 5 bases, with 14 bases lying between them.

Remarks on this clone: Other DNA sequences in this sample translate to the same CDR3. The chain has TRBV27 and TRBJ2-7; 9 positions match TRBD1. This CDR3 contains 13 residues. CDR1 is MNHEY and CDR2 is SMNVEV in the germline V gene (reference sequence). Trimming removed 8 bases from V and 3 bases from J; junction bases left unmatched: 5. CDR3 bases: TGTGCCAGCTCTTCGGGACAGGGCTACGAGCAGTACTTC. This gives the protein CASSSGQGYEQYF.

The CDR3 bases are TGTGCCAGCAGCCAAGTAGGCGGGCCCCTAGACAATTCACCCCTCCACTTT. Its protein product is CASSQVGGPLDNSPLHF. This chain uses TRBV3-1 (or the pseudogene TRBV3-2) with TRBJ1-6; D is uncertain. CDR1 LGHDT and CDR2 YNNKEL come from the germline V gene (reference sequence). Trimming left V 1 base short and J 7 bases short, with 17 bases between. The CDR3 length is 17 residues.

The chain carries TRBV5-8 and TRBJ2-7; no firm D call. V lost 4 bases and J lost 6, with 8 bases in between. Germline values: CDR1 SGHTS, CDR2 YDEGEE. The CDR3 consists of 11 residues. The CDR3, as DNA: TGTGCCAGCAGCCGGCGAGGCGAGCAGTACTTC. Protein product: CASSRRGEQYF.

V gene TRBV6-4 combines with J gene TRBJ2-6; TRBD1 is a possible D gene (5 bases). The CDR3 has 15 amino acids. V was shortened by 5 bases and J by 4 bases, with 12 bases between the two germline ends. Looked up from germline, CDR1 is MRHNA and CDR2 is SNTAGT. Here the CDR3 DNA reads TGTGCCAGCAGTAACGACAGCTCCGGGGCCAACGTCCTGACTTTC. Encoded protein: CASSNDSSGANVLTF.

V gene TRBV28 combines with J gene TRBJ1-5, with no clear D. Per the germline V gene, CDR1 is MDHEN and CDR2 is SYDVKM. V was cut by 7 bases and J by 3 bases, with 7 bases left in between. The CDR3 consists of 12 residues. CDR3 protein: CASKRINQPQHF. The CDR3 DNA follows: TGTGCCAGCAAGAGGATCAATCAGCCCCAGCATTTT. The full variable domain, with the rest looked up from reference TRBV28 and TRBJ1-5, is DVKVTQSSRYLVKRTGEKVFLECVQDMDHENMFWYRQDPGLGLRLIYFSYDVKMKEKGDIPEGYSVSREKKERFSLILESASTNQTSMYLCASKRINQPQHFGDGTRLSIL.

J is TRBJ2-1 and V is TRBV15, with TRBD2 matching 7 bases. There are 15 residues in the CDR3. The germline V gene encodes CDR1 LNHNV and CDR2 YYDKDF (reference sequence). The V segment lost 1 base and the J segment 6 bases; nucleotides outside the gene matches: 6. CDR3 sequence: CATSRATGTTNEQFF. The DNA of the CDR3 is TGTGCCACCAGCAGAGCCACCGGGACTACCAATGAGCAGTTCTTC.

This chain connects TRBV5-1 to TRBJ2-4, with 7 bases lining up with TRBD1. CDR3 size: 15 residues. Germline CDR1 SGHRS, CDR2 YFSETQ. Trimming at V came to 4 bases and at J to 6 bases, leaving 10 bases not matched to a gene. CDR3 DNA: TGCGCCAGCAGCACCCCCGACAGGGAATCAAACATTCAGTACTTC. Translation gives CASSTPDRESNIQYF.

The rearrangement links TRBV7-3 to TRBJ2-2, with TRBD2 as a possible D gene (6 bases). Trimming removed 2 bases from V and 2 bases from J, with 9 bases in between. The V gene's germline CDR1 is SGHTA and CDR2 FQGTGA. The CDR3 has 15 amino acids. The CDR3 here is CASSLRGTNTGELFF. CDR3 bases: TGTGCCAGCAGCTTACGGGGGACTAACACCGGGGAGCTGTTTTTT.

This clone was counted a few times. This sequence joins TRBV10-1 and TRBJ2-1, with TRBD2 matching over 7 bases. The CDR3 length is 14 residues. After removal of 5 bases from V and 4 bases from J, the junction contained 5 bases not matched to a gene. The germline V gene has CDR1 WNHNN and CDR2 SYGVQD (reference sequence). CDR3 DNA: TGCGCCAGCAGTAAGGGACTACAGTACAATGAGCAGTTCTTC. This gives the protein CASSKGLQYNEQFF.